This T cell receptor beta chain came from a study of T cells in Graves' hyperthyroidism and ophthalmopathy. Looked up from germline, CDR1 is SNHLY and CDR2 is FYNNEI. This CDR3 spans 14 amino acids. Trimming at V came to 6 bases and at J to 7 bases, leaving 10 bases not matched to a gene. Using RNA transcripts as the source, TCR beta CDR3 regions were amplified. The study used the HTBI primer set for a first-round RT-PCR of the TCR CDR3. TCRdb re-called the multiplex PCR reads through MiXCR, storing one row per CDR3 protein. The sample yields 750,000 to 950,000 distinct CDR3 sequences, more than 30% seen once.

This sequence was found in a man between 18 and 29 years old with Graves' hyperthyroidism. Input material: blood. The genes are TRBV2 and TRBJ2-7; 9 bases match TRBD1. The CDR3 spells CASRDGTGMNEQYF. The CDR3 bases are TGTGCCAGCAGGGATGGGACAGGGATGAATGAGCAGTACTTC.